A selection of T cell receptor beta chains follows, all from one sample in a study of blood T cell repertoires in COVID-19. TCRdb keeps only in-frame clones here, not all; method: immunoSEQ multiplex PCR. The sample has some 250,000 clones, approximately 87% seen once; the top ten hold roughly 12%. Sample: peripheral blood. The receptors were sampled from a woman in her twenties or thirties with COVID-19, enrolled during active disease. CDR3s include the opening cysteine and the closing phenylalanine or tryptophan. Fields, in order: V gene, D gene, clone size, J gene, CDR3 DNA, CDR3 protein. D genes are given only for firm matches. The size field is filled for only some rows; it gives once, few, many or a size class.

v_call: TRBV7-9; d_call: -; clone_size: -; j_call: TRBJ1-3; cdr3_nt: TGTGCCAGCAGCTTAGGAGGAGTCTCTGGAAACACCATATATTTT; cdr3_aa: CASSLGGVSGNTIYF
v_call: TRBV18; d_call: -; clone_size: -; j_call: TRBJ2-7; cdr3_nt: TGTGCCAGCTCACCAGAGAACGCCTACGAGCAGTACTTC; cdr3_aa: CASSPENAYEQYF
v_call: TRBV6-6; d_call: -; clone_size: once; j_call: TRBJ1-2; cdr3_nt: TGTGCCAGCAGTCGCCAGTCCTATGGCTACACCTTC; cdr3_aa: CASSRQSYGYTF
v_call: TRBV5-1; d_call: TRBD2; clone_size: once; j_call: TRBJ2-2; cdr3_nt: TGCGCCAGCAGCTTGAGCGGGGGGCCGAACACCGGGGAGCTGTTTTTT; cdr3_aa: CASSLSGGPNTGELFF
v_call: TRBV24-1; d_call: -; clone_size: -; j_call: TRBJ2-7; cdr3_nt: TGTGCCACCAGTGATTTAGAGGATCTCGAGCAGTACTTC; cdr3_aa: CATSDLEDLEQYF
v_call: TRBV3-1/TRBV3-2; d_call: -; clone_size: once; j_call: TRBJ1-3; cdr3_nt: TGTGCCAGCAGCCGGGGGGGACACTACTCTGGAAACACCATATATTTT; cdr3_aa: CASSRGGHYSGNTIYF
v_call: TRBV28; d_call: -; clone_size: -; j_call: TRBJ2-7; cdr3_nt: TGTGCCAGCAGTCATTACGAGCAGTACTTC; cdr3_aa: CASSHYEQYF
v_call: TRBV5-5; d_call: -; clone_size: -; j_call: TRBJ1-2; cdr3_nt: TGTGCCAGCAGCTTTGTAGAGGGTTACGGTGGCTACACCTTC; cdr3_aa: CASSFVEGYGGYTF
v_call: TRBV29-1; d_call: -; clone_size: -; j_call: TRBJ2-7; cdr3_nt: TGCAGCGTTGAAGATCCGAGCGGCGCTTACTACGAGCAGTACTTC; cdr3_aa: CSVEDPSGAYYEQYF
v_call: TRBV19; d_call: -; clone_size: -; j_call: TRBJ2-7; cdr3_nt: TGTGCCAGTAGTATAAGGGCGGGCTACGAGCAGTACTTC; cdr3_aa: CASSIRAGYEQYF
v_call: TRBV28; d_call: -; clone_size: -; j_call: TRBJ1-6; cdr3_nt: TGTGCCAGCACAACTGTGTCCTATAATTCACCCCTCCACTTT; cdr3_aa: CASTTVSYNSPLHF
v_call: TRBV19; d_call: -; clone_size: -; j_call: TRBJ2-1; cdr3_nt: TGTGCCAGTATCTTGGGGAGGACTGGGCAGTTCTTC; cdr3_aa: CASILGRTGQFF
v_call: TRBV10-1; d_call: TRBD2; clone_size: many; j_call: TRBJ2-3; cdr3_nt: TGCGCCAGCAGTGACTGGCGGGGGGTGAATACGCAGTATTTT; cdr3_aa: CASSDWRGVNTQYF
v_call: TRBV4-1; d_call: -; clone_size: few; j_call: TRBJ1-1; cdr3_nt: TGCGCCAGCAGCCAAATGGGGGCGAACACTGAAGCTTTCTTT; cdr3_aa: CASSQMGANTEAFF
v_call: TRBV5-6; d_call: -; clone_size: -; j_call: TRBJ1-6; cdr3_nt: TGTGCCAGCAGCGGACTGAGGACCTATAATTCACCCCTCCACTTT; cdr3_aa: CASSGLRTYNSPLHF
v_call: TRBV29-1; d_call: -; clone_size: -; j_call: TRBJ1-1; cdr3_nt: TGCAGCGTTGCCCCGCAGGGTAATACTGAAGCTTTCTTT; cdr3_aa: CSVAPQGNTEAFF
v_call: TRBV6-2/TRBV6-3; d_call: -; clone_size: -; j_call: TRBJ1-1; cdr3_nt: TGTGCCAGCAGTTACGCGGGGCAGGCCACTGAAGCTTTCTTT; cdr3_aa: CASSYAGQATEAFF
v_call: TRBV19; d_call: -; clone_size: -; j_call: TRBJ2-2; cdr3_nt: TGTGCCAGTAGTATAGGTCGCCTAGCGAAGAGGGCCGGGGAGCTGTTTTTT; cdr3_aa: CASSIGRLAKRAGELFF
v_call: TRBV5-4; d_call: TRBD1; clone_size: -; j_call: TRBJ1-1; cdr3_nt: TGTGCCAGCAGTCCAGGGGGCTCAACTGAAGCTTTCTTT; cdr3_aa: CASSPGGSTEAFF
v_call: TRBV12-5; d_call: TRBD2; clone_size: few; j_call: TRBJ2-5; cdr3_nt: TGTGCTAGTGCCCAACTAGCGGGCCAAGAGACCCAGTACTTC; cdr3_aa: CASAQLAGQETQYF
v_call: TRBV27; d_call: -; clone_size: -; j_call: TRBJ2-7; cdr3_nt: TGTGCCAGCAGTTCCGAGTCCGGGACTCGGTGGTACGAGCAGTACTTC; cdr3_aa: CASSSESGTRWYEQYF
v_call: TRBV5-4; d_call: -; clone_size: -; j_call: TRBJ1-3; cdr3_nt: TGTGCCAGCAGCCTCCGGACAACCGGAAACACCATATATTTT; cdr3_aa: CASSLRTTGNTIYF
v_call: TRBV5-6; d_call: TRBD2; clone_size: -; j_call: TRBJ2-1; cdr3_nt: TGTGCCAGCAGCTCCGAACTAGCGGGGGCCTACAATGAGCAGTTCTTC; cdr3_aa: CASSSELAGAYNEQFF
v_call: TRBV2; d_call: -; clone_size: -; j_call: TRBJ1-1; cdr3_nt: TGTGCCAGCGGAGGGGACACTGAAGCTTTCTTT; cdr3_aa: CASGGDTEAFF
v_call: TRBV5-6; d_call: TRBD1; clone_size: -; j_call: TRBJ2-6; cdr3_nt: TGTGCCAGCAGCCTTACGACAGGGACCCCCTCTGGGGCCAACGTCCTGACTTTC; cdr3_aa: CASSLTTGTPSGANVLTF
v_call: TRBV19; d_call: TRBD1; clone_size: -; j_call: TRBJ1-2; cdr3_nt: TGTGCCAGTAGTAGGGAAGACAGGGGAATAGGCTACACCTTC; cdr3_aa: CASSREDRGIGYTF